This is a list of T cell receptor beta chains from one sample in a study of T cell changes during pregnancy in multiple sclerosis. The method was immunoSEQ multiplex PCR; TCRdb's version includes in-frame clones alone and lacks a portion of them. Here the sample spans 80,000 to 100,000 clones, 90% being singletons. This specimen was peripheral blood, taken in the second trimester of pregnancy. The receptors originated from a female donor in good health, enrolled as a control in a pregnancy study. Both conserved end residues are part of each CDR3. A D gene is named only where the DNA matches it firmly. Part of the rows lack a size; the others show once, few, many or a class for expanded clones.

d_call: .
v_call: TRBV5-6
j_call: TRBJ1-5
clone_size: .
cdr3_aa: CASSSAGRYIFQHF
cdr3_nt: TGTGCCAGCAGCTCCGCGGGGAGGTATATCTTCCAGCATTTT

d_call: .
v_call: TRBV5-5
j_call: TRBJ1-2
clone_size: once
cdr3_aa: CASSPGGGRAEGYTF
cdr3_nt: TGTGCCAGCAGCCCCGGGGGGGGACGGGCGGAAGGCTACACCTTC

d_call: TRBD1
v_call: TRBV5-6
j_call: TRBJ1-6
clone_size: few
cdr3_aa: CASSSRTGYTPLHF
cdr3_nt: TGTGCCAGCAGCTCCCGGACAGGGTACACACCCCTCCACTTT

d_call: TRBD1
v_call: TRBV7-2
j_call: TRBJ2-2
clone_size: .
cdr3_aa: CASSLFQGEGAGELFF
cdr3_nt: TGTGCCAGCAGCTTATTCCAGGGGGAAGGAGCCGGGGAGCTGTTTTTT

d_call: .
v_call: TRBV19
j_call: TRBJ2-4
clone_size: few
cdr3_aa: CASRPQGGENIQYF
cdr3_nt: TGTGCCAGTAGGCCACAGGGAGGGGAAAACATTCAGTACTTC

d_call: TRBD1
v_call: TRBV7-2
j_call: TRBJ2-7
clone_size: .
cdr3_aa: CASTDRNSYEQYF
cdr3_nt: TGTGCCAGCACGGACAGGAACTCCTACGAGCAGTACTTC

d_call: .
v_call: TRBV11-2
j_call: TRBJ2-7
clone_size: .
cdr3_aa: CASSLDYRYEQYF
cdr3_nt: TGTGCCAGCAGCTTAGACTACAGGTACGAGCAGTACTTC

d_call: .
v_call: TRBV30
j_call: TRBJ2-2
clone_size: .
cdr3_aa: CAWSVLGSSNTGELFF
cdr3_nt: TGTGCCTGGAGTGTACTAGGCAGCTCGAACACCGGGGAGCTGTTTTTT

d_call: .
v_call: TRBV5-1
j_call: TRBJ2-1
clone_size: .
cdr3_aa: CASSSAGRDNEQFF
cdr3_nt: TGCGCCAGCAGCTCTGCCGGGCGGGACAATGAGCAGTTCTTC

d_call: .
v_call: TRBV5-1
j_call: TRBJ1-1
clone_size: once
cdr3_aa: CASSSGDRNTEAFF
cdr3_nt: TGCGCCAGCAGCTCAGGGGATAGGAACACTGAAGCTTTCTTT

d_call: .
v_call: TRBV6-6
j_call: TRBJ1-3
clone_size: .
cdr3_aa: CASTQGGNTIYF
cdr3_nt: TGTGCCAGCACCCAGGGTGGAAACACCATATATTTT

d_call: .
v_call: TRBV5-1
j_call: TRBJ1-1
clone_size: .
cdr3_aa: CASSLSTGGTEAFF
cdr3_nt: TGCGCCAGCAGCTTGAGTACAGGCGGAACTGAAGCTTTCTTT

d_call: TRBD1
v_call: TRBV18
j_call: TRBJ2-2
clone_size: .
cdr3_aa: CASSSGQGTNTGELFF
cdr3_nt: TGTGCCAGCTCATCGGGACAGGGTACGAACACCGGGGAGCTGTTTTTT

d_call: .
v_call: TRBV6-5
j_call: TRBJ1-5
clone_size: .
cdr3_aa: CASSSGNPPQHF
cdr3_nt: TGTGCCAGCAGCTCGGGGAATCCCCCCCAGCATTTT

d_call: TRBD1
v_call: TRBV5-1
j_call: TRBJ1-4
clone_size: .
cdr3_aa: CASSLGTGGNEKLFF
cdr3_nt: TGCGCCAGCAGCTTGGGGACAGGTGGGAATGAAAAACTGTTTTTT

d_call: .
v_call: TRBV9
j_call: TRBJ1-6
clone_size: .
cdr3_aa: CASSVAARGSPLHF
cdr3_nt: TGTGCCAGCAGCGTAGCCGCACGGGGATCACCCCTCCACTTT

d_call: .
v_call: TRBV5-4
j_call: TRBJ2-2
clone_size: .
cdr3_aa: CASRQDSQTGELFF
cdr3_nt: TGTGCCAGCAGGCAGGACAGTCAAACCGGGGAGCTGTTTTTT

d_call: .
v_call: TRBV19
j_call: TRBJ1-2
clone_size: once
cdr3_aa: CASSRRANRADGYTF
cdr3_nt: TGTGCCAGTAGTAGGCGGGCGAACAGGGCGGATGGCTACACCTTC

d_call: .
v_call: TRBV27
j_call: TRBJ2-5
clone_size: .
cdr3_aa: CASSRGSETQYF
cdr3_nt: TGTGCCAGCAGTCGCGGGTCTGAGACCCAGTACTTC

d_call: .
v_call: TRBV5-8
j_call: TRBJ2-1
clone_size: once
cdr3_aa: CASSLEQFSYNEQFF
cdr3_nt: TGTGCCAGCAGCTTGGAACAGTTCTCCTACAATGAGCAGTTCTTC

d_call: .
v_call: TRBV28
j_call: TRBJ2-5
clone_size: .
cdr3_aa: CASSLLYETQYF
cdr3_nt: TGTGCCAGCAGTTTATTGTATGAGACCCAGTACTTC

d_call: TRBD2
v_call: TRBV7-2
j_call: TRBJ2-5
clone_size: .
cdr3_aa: CASSLTSRETQYF
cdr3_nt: TGTGCCAGCAGCTTGACTAGCCGGGAGACCCAGTACTTC

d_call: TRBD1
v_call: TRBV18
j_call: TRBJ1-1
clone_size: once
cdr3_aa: CASSAGQGVTEAFF
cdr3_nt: TGTGCCAGCTCGGCGGGACAGGGCGTCACTGAAGCTTTCTTT

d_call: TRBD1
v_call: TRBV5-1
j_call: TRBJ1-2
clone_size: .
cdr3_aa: CASSLVSGQTYGYTF
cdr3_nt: TGCGCCAGCAGCTTGGTCTCGGGACAGACCTATGGCTACACCTTC

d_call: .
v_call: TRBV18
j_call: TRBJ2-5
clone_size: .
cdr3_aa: CASSPDSGQRGETQYF
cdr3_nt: TGTGCCAGCTCACCCGACTCTGGACAGAGAGGGGAGACCCAGTACTTC

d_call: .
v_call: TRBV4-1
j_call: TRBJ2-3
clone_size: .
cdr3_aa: CASSQNREKTDTQYF
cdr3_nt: TGCGCCAGCAGCCAGAACAGGGAAAAGACAGATACGCAGTATTTT

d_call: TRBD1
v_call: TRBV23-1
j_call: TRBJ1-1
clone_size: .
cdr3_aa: CASSQLGQGNTEAFF
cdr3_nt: TGCGCCAGCAGTCAACTTGGACAGGGGAACACTGAAGCTTTCTTT

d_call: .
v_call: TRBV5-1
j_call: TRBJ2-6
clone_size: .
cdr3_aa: CASSLDSQPESTNVLTF
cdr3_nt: TGCGCCAGCAGCTTGGATAGCCAACCCGAAAGTACAAACGTCCTGACTTTC

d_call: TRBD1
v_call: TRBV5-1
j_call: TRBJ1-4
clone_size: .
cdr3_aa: CASSARDRGSQKLFF
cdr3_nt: TGCGCCAGCAGCGCAAGGGACAGGGGGTCTCAAAAACTGTTTTTT

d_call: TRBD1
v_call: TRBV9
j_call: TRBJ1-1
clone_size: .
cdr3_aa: CASSVGGDRVSTEAFF
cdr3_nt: TGTGCCAGCAGCGTAGGTGGGGACAGGGTATCCACTGAAGCTTTCTTT

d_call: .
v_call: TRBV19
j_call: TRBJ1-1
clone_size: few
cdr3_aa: CASSITSNTEAFF
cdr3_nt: TGTGCCAGTAGTATAACAAGTAACACTGAAGCTTTCTTT

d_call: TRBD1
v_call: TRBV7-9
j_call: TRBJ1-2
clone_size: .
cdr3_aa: CASDTTGGYGYTF
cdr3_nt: TGTGCCAGCGATACGACAGGGGGCTATGGCTACACCTTC

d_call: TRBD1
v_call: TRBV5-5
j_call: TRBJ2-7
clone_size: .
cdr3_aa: CASSLHRQGSYEQYF
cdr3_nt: TGTGCCAGCAGCCTTCATCGACAGGGATCCTACGAGCAGTACTTC

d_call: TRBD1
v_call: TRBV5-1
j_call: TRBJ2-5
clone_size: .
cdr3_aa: CASSPLTGRETQYF
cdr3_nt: TGCGCCAGCAGCCCCCTGACAGGGCGAGAGACCCAGTACTTC

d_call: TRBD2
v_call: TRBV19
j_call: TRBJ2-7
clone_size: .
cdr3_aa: CASSLAGGHGEQYF
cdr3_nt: TGTGCCAGTAGTTTAGCGGGAGGGCACGGCGAGCAGTACTTC

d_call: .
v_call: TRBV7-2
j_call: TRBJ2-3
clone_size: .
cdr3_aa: CASSPLASASTDTQYF
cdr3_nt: TGTGCCAGCAGCCCCCTTGCCAGCGCTAGCACAGATACGCAGTATTTT

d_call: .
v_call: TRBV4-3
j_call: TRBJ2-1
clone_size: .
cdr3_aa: CASSRGLDRRYNEQFF
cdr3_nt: TGCGCCAGCAGCCGAGGATTAGACAGACGATACAATGAGCAGTTCTTC

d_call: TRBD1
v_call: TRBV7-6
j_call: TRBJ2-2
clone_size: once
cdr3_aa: CASSLAGTANTGELFF
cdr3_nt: TGTGCCAGCAGCTTAGCCGGGACAGCGAACACCGGGGAGCTGTTTTTT

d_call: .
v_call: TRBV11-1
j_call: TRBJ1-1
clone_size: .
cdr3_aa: CASSFPRGTEAFF
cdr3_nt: TGTGCCAGCAGCTTTCCCAGAGGTACCGAAGCTTTCTTT

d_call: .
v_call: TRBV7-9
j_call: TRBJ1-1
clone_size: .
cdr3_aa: CASSLKNRGNTEAFF
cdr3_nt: TGTGCCAGCAGCTTAAAAAACCGGGGAAACACTGAAGCTTTCTTT

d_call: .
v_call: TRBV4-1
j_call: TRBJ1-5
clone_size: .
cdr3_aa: CASSRTGPNPVDQPQHF
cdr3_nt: TGCGCCAGCAGCCGAACAGGACCCAACCCGGTGGATCAGCCCCAGCATTTT

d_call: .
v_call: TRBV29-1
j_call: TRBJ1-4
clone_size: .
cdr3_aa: CSCWGGATNEKLFF
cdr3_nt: TGCTCCTGTTGGGGGGGGGCGACTAATGAAAAACTGTTTTTT